This TCR beta chain was documented in a study of identical twins. The sample holds many counts of this clonotype. No antigen is known for it. Healthy Caucasians provided all donations. Whole-study findings and limits: Not following the same donors, the study drew its conclusions from cross-sectional statistical analysis. Excess sharing by twins proved weaker in beta out-of-frame sequences.

CDR3 length: 17 amino acids. Germline loops: CDR1 MGHRA, CDR2 YSYEKL. Losses at the gene ends were 0 bases for V and 0 bases for J; bases not matched to a gene: 5. TCRdb recomputed calls from the 5' RACE reads with MiXCR, one row per CDR3 protein. This table holds about 240,000 distinct CDR3 sequences, approximately 7.8% found once. This same sample was also taken into another study, of yellow fever vaccine responses in identical twins.

The sequencing sample was made of CD8+ T cells sorted from blood. The clonotype originates from a woman aged 18 to 35 in good health. The chain recombines TRBV4-1 with TRBJ2-3; TRBD2 aligns across 8 bases. In DNA form, the CDR3 reads TGCGCCAGCAGCCAAGATTCCGGGGGGGTTAGCACAGATACGCAGTATTTT. The encoded protein is CASSQDSGGVSTDTQYF.